This TCR beta chain is drawn from a study of identifying expanded T cells in peripheral blood. During the collection period, no donor immune events like infections were recorded. The V end lost 4 bases, the J end lost 0 bases, and 13 bases lay between the germline ends. Looked up from germline, CDR1 is SGHKS and CDR2 is YYEKEE (reference sequence). The CDR3 sequence is 15 residues long. General observations from the study: Around 1.2 clones differed between technical replicates, versus approximately 17 and 20 over time. Variance in clone template counts between two-week samples significantly increased with total template count across all healthy donors.

Remarks on this clone: As yet, its antigen is unknown.

The table came from immunoSEQ multiplex PCR; TCRdb's copy has only in-frame clones and leaves some out. The sample includes tens of thousands of clones, over 75% of them seen just once. The source material was blood. The chain couples TRBV5-5 to TRBJ1-2; TRBD1 is a possible D gene (5 bases). This TCR was sampled from a person aged 18 to 70 in good health. This CDR3 reads CASSVPSGTNYGYTF. As DNA, the CDR3 is TGTGCCAGCAGCGTCCCTTCAGGGACTAACTATGGCTACACCTTC.